Below are 12 T cell receptor beta chains sequenced from a single sample in a study of cytomegalovirus exposure and HLA in healthy donors. The PCR ran on 60 Vbeta and 13 Jbeta primers. Data came from immunoSEQ multiplex PCR; TCRdb stores just in-frame clones and leaves some out. The repertoire holds under 200,000 clones, with roughly four fifths as singletons. The sequencing sample was made of PBMCs. All receptors come from a woman under 40 in good health and CMV-seropositive.

This chain uses TRBV7-2 with TRBJ1-5, with D perhaps TRBD1 (6 bases). The V and J ends lost 1 base and 4 bases respectively, with 17 bases between them. Germline-derived CDR1 and CDR2 are SGHTA and FQGNSA. This CDR3 comprises 17 residues. This CDR3 reads CASSLGSSGANNQPQHF. The DNA of the CDR3 is TGTGCCAGCAGCTTAGGATCCTCAGGGGCAAATAATCAGCCCCAGCATTTT.

CDR3 nucleotides: TGTGCCATCAGTGAGTCCCCCTCAGACTCTAGGGGCTACACCTTC. As protein: CAISESPSDSRGYTF. V and J are TRBV10-3 and TRBJ1-2; D not certain. The CDR3 extends over 15 amino acids. The germline V and J ends were trimmed by 0 bases and 8 bases, with 16 bases remaining between them. In germline, CDR1 is ENHRY, CDR2 SYGVKD.

The CDR3 loop reads CAAGGRQETQYF. Written as DNA, the CDR3 is TGTGCCGCCGGGGGGAGGCAAGAGACCCAGTACTTC. V and J are TRBV19 and TRBJ2-5, with 7 nucleotides matching TRBD2. The CDR3 has 12 residues. In germline, CDR1 is LNHDA, CDR2 SQIVND (reference sequence). J was trimmed by 2 bases and V by 11 bases; bases with no gene match: 5.

The genes are TRBV5-1 and TRBJ2-7; D is unresolved. This CDR3 has 14 residues. The ends were cut back, 4 bases at V and 3 bases at J, with 14 bases in the middle. Per germline, CDR1 SGHRS and CDR2 YFSETQ. Here the CDR3 DNA reads TGCGCCAGCAGCGGAGACCCAACCCTCTACGAGCAGTACTTC. The encoded protein is CASSGDPTLYEQYF.

The chain is built from TRBV5-6 and TRBJ1-2; D not resolved. V lost 2 bases and J 1 base, leaving 9 bases between the germline ends. Germline loops: CDR1 SGHDT, CDR2 YYEEEE. The CDR3 totals 14 residues. The CDR3 protein is CASSFNIRNYGYTF. The CDR3 DNA follows: TGTGCCAGCAGCTTTAACATTCGTAACTATGGCTACACCTTC.

The chain links TRBV6-1 to TRBJ1-6; 10 nucleotides line up with TRBD1. Germline V lookup: CDR1 MNHNS, CDR2 SASEGT. CDR3 size: 17 residues. Trimming cost V 0 bases and J 4 bases; bases outside gene matches: 3. The CDR3 DNA is TGTGCCAGCAGTGAAGCTGGGACAGGGGCTTATAATTCACCCCTCCACTTT. Its translation is CASSEAGTGAYNSPLHF.

V is TRBV6-5 and J is TRBJ2-1, with 8 bases that match TRBD2. The CDR3 extends over 15 amino acids. V trimming: 2 bases; J trimming: 4 bases; junction bases outside the gene matches: 4. Germline V lookup: CDR1 MNHEY, CDR2 SVGAGI. In nucleotides, the CDR3 is TGTGCCAGCAGTTACGAGCGGGAGTTGTACAATGAGCAGTTCTTC. This gives the protein CASSYERELYNEQFF.

The chain employs TRBV14 and TRBJ2-1, with D maybe TRBD1 (6 bases). From germline, CDR1 is SGHDN and CDR2 FVKESK. This CDR3 comprises 15 residues. The V end was cut by 0 bases, the J end by 7 bases, with 13 bases between. CDR3 sequence reads: CASSQEVGALNEQFF. CDR3 nucleotide sequence: TGTGCCAGCAGCCAAGAGGTGGGGGCCCTAAATGAGCAGTTCTTC. The full variable domain, with the rest looked up from reference TRBV14 and TRBJ2-1, is EAGVTQFPSHSVIEKGQTVTLRCDPISGHDNLYWYRRVMGKEIKFLLHFVKESKQDESGMPNNRFLAERTGGTYSTLKVQPAELEDSGVYFCASSQEVGALNEQFFGPGTRLTVL.

The chain employs TRBV6-5 and TRBJ1-2; possibly TRBD1 for D (5 bases). V lost 0 bases and J lost 2, with 7 bases in between. The CDR3 has 14 amino acids. Germline V lookup: CDR1 MNHEY, CDR2 SVGAGI. CDR3: CASSYSRQNYGYTF. CDR3 nucleotide sequence: TGTGCCAGCAGTTACTCTCGACAGAACTATGGCTACACCTTC.

The rearrangement uses TRBV7-9 and TRBJ1-2; 7 bases map to TRBD1. Germline lookup yields CDR1 SEHNR and CDR2 FQNEAQ (reference sequence). V was pared by 2 bases and J by 8 bases, with 5 bases of the junction left unmatched. The CDR3 length is 13 residues. The CDR3 DNA is TGTGCCAGCAGCTTACCGACAGGGACAGGCTACACCTTC. Its protein is CASSLPTGTGYTF. Based on the CDR3 plus reference TRBV7-9 and TRBJ1-2, the full variable domain is DTGVSQNPRHKITKRGQNVTFRCDPISEHNRLYWYRQTLGQGPEFLTYFQNEAQLEKSRLLSDRFSAERPKGSFSTLEIQRTEQGDSAMYLCASSLPTGTGYTFGSGTRLTVV.

The V gene is TRBV6-5, the J gene TRBJ1-2; 7 nucleotides line up with TRBD1. Germline assignment: CDR1 MNHEY and CDR2 SVGAGI. J lost 8 bases, V lost 6 bases, and 9 bases had no gene match. The CDR3 loop spans 13 amino acids. The CDR3 nucleotides are TGTGCCAGCAGCGACAGGGAGGAAGGGGGCTACACCTTC. The encoded protein is CASSDREEGGYTF.

This rearrangement joins TRBV28 to TRBJ1-2; D is undetermined. V lost 8 bases and J lost 6, with 13 bases in between. Germline V gene data show CDR1 as MDHEN and CDR2 as SYDVKM. The CDR3 loop spans 12 amino acids. DNA of the CDR3: TGTGCCAGCTCGGAGCTTAATGATGGCTACACCTTC. Amino acid sequence: CASSELNDGYTF.